The 17 T cell receptor beta chains listed next were all sequenced from one sample in a study of cytomegalovirus exposure and HLA in healthy donors. Sequencing used immunoSEQ multiplex PCR; TCRdb keeps in-frame clones, though not all of them. The top ten clones hold 1.5% to 2% of a sample with 140,000 to 150,000 clones, roughly 93% of them seen once. The sample consisted of PBMCs. The receptors shown here come from a man aged 18-30 years in good health and CMV-seropositive.

J is TRBJ2-7 and V is TRBV4-1; a weak D match, TRBD1 (5 bases). The CDR3 runs to 15 residues. The V end lost 5 bases, the J end lost 2 bases, and 16 bases lay between the germline ends. Germline V gives CDR1 MGHRA, CDR2 YSYEKL. CDR3 sequence reads: CASSFRQQEPYEQYF. The CDR3 DNA follows: TGCGCCAGCAGCTTTCGACAGCAGGAGCCCTACGAGCAGTACTTC.

The rearrangement joins TRBV13 to TRBJ2-6; TRBD1 is a possible D gene (5 bases). Germline loops: CDR1 PRHDT, CDR2 FYEKMQ (reference sequence). The CDR3 sequence is 15 residues long. V was pared by 5 bases and J by 0 bases, with 8 bases between. CDR3 amino acids: CASSEQGSGANVLTF. The CDR3 coding sequence is TGTGCCAGCAGCGAGCAGGGCTCTGGGGCCAACGTCCTGACTTTC.

V gene TRBV19 combines with J gene TRBJ2-7, with 10 positions matching TRBD1. Germline CDR1 LNHDA, CDR2 SQIVND (reference sequence). The CDR3 is 12 amino acids. J was trimmed by 2 bases and V by 11 bases; bases with no gene match: 3. CDR3 nucleotide sequence: TGTGCCGCCGGGACAGGGGCCTACGAGCAGTACTTC. It yields the protein CAAGTGAYEQYF.

The J gene is TRBJ1-2, the V gene TRBV25-1; 7 positions agree with TRBD1. CDR1 is MGHDK and CDR2 is SYGVNS in the germline V gene. This CDR3 is built from 12 residues. V shed 8 bases, J shed 7 bases, and the junction held 7 bases outside the gene matches. In nucleotides, the CDR3 is TGTGCCAGCCAGGGGGAAGGGTTTGGCTACACCTTC. It encodes CASQGEGFGYTF.

The rearrangement joins TRBV10-3 to TRBJ2-5, with D perhaps matching TRBD2 (5 bases). Germline CDR1 ENHRY, CDR2 SYGVKD. V lost 3 bases to trimming and J lost 7 bases, with 6 bases between them. CDR3 length equals 11 residues. CDR3 nucleotides: TGTGCCATCAGTGATGAGGGGACCCAGTACTTC. This encodes CAISDEGTQYF.

CDR3 amino acids: CAISPPAQGETQYF. The CDR3 coding sequence is TGTGCCATCAGTCCCCCGGCACAGGGGGAGACCCAGTACTTC. The V and J genes are TRBV10-3 and TRBJ2-5, with 7 positions matching TRBD1. The CDR3 covers 14 residues. CDR1 and CDR2 (germline): ENHRY, SYGVKD. V dropped 5 bases and J dropped 5; count of bases not matched to a gene: 8.

The rearrangement joins TRBV2 to TRBJ1-2; a possible D gene is TRBD1 (5 bases). Trimming cost V 3 bases and J 6 bases, with 23 bases left between them. The CDR3 sequence is 17 residues long. Germline V gene sequence: CDR1 SNHLY, CDR2 FYNNEI. DNA for the CDR3: TGTGCCAGCAGTGATCGGCAGGGTGGGGTGTGGGGTCATGGCTACACCTTC. Its protein is CASSDRQGGVWGHGYTF.

The rearrangement joins TRBV19 to TRBJ1-1, with a weak D call TRBD1 (5 bases). In germline, CDR1 is LNHDA, CDR2 SQIVND (reference sequence). This CDR3 spans 15 amino acids. Trimming took off 5 bases at V and 0 bases at J, with 13 bases between the two ends. The CDR3 loop is CASSGGWGLNTEAFF. Written as DNA, the CDR3 is TGTGCCAGTAGTGGCGGCTGGGGCCTGAACACTGAAGCTTTCTTT.

This clone was observed a few times. The gene calls are TRBV7-2 and TRBJ1-3; no clear D gene. The CDR3 has 12 amino acids. Germline loops: CDR1 SGHTA, CDR2 FQGNSA. The V gene lost 5 bases and the J gene lost 6 bases, with 8 bases spanning the gap. The CDR3 bases are TGTGCCAGCAGCCTCCGGTTAAACACCATATATTTT. Protein: CASSLRLNTIYF.

The V and J genes are TRBV5-1 and TRBJ2-6, with D maybe TRBD2 (5 bases). Germline CDR1 SGHRS, CDR2 YFSETQ. The V and J ends lost 2 bases and 2 bases respectively, with 14 bases between them. The CDR3 totals 17 residues. The CDR3 DNA is TGCGCCAGCAGCTTCGGCAGCGAAGCGGCTGGGGCCAACGTCCTGACTTTC. It encodes CASSFGSEAAGANVLTF. Full variable domain (outside the CDR3, taken from reference TRBV5-1 and TRBJ2-6): KAGVTQTPRYLIKTRGQQVTLSCSPISGHRSVSWYQQTPGQGLQFLFEYFSETQRNKGNFPGRFSGRQFSNSRSEMNVSTLELGDSALYLCASSFGSEAAGANVLTFGAGSRLTVL.

The chain recombines TRBV5-4 with TRBJ2-2; no clear D. Trimming left V 5 bases short and J 8 bases short, with 13 bases between. The CDR3 loop spans 13 amino acids. CDR1 and CDR2 from the germline V gene are SGHNT and YYREEE (reference sequence). The DNA for the CDR3 is TGTGCCAGCAGTCCGTATGGGCAGGGGGAGCTGTTTTTT. Residues: CASSPYGQGELFF.

This clone showed up just once. The chain joins TRBV6-1 to TRBJ2-3, with TRBD2 matching over 13 bases. The junction had 4 bases not matched to a gene; V was cut back by 4 bases and J by 0 bases. The CDR3 loop spans 17 amino acids. Germline V gives CDR1 MNHNS, CDR2 SASEGT. CDR3 in amino acids: CASSGLAGGFSTDTQYF. In DNA, the CDR3 is TGTGCCAGCAGTGGACTAGCGGGGGGCTTTAGCACAGATACGCAGTATTTT.

This chain uses TRBV6-1 with TRBJ2-1, with 10 bases identical to TRBD2. Germline assignment: CDR1 MNHNS and CDR2 SASEGT. The CDR3 spans 15 residues. V lost 4 bases and J lost 5; bases outside the gene matches: 5. The CDR3 loop is CASSAAGGRNNEQFF. The DNA for the CDR3 is TGTGCCAGCAGTGCAGCGGGGGGGCGGAACAATGAGCAGTTCTTC.

V usage is TRBV19 and J usage is TRBJ2-7; 11 bases agree with TRBD2. V lost 6 bases, J lost 7 bases, and 11 bases stayed unmatched. The CDR3 consists of 15 residues. Germline V gives CDR1 LNHDA, CDR2 SQIVND (reference sequence). This CDR3 is CASRTLAGGQMEQYF. The CDR3 DNA reads TGTGCCAGTAGAACTTTAGCGGGAGGGCAGATGGAGCAGTACTTC.

The chain has TRBV5-1 and TRBJ2-3; 11 bases are a match to TRBD2. The V gene end was trimmed by 3 bases and the J gene end by 5 bases; junction bases not matched to a gene: 8. This CDR3 contains 16 residues. Germline assignment: CDR1 SGHRS and CDR2 YFSETQ. The CDR3 loop reads CASSSSGRPIKDTQYF. CDR3 nucleotide sequence: TGCGCCAGCAGCTCTAGCGGGAGGCCTATCAAAGATACGCAGTATTTT.

The chain couples TRBV6-1 to TRBJ2-7; 12 bases are a match to TRBD2. The CDR3 has 16 residues. After removal of 4 bases from V and 4 bases from J, the junction contained 8 bases not matched to a gene. Germline CDR1 is MNHNS and CDR2 is SASEGT. The CDR3 protein is CASSGYLAGGPYEQYF. The CDR3 DNA reads TGTGCCAGCAGTGGATATCTAGCGGGAGGGCCATACGAGCAGTACTTC.

The chain uses TRBV27 and TRBJ1-4; D may be TRBD1 (5 bases). V lost 2 bases and J 7 bases, leaving 14 bases between the germline ends. Germline loops: CDR1 MNHEY, CDR2 SMNVEV (reference sequence). The CDR3 extends over 15 amino acids. CDR3 nucleotide sequence: TGTGCCAGCAGTTTAAGGCAGTCGGGGGGTGAAAAACTGTTTTTT. Translation: CASSLRQSGGEKLFF.